Included here is one TCR beta chain sequence, with context. The antigen remains unidentified. This record belongs to a study of T cells expressing NK-cell markers. Study-level background: Investigators obtained TCR beta repertoires from sorted CD3+CD56+NKG2C+, CD3+CD56+NKG2C- and CD3+CD56-NKG2C+ T cells. With respect to HCMV, seven of the eight sequenced donors were seropositive, and one was seronegative.

There are 19 residues in the CDR3. Germline CDR1 and CDR2: SGHDN and FVKESK. Study-wide results and caveats: Questions lingered over whether expanded NKG2C+ T cell clones were HCMV-specific.

In generating TCR beta cDNA, 5'RACE template switching with UMIs was used. TCRdb reprocessed the 5' RACE reads and stores each CDR3 protein as one record, lacking DNA. This repertoire includes 550,000 to 600,000 distinct CDR3 sequences. The chain recombines TRBV14 with TRBJ2-1. The receptor's source is a man younger than 35 in good health. The sequencing input was blood T cells: a sorted CD56 or NKG2C T cell subset, CD4+ or CD8+ T cells, or bulk PBMC T cells (not recorded which). This CDR3 reads CASSQGWTPRRRTTNEQFF.